The 30 T cell receptor beta chains presented below share a single source sample, sequenced in a study of T cell repertoires in cytomegalovirus infection. TCRdb called the reads again in MiXCR, with one record for every CDR3 protein. The sample shows 300,000 to 400,000 distinct CDR3 sequences, roughly 25% of them seen only once. The antigens of these receptors remain unknown. The sequences come from cultured PBMCs, collected from culture after CMV antigen stimulation. The receptors originated from a human donor in good health (CMV status not recorded). Some clones in this sample may be carry-over from other donors' samples.

Many counts were recorded for this clonotype. The CDR3 DNA reads as TGTGCCAGCAGCCGAATGATCCGGGACGTAGATAATTCACCCCTCCACTTT. It translates to CASSRMIRDVDNSPLHF. The J gene is TRBJ1-6, the V gene TRBV7-2; maybe TRBD1 (5 bases). The germline V and J ends were trimmed by 5 bases and 5 bases, with 19 bases remaining between them. Per germline, CDR1 SGHTA and CDR2 FQGNSA. The CDR3 extends over 17 amino acids.

The CDR3, as DNA: TGCAGTGCTAGAGGTCGGACGGGAGCAACTAATGAAAAACTGTTTTTT. Translated, it gives CSARGRTGATNEKLFF. J is TRBJ1-4 and V is TRBV20-1; no firm D call. The CDR3 is 16 amino acids. V lost 1 base to trimming and J lost 0 bases, with 12 bases between them. The germline V gene has CDR1 DFQATT and CDR2 SNEGSKA (reference sequence).

This rearrangement joins TRBV4-1 to TRBJ2-2; D is undetermined. The CDR3 covers 12 residues. The germline CDR1 and CDR2 sequences are MGHRA and YSYEKL. The ends were cut back, 3 bases at V and 5 bases at J, with 4 bases in the middle. CDR3 nucleotide sequence: TGCGCCAGCAGCCATCCTACCGGGGAGCTGTTTTTT. Its protein product is CASSHPTGELFF.

This clonotype was detected only a few times. This chain uses TRBV7-2 with TRBJ2-5; TRBD2 matches 8 bases. The CDR3 has 14 amino acids. Germline values: CDR1 SGHTA, CDR2 FQGNSA. Trimming took 5 bases from V and 2 from J; bases not matched to a gene: 4. DNA of the CDR3: TGTGCCAGCAGCCCGGGGGGGTTTCAAGAGACCCAGTACTTC. Protein product: CASSPGGFQETQYF.

The chain recombines TRBV5-1 with TRBJ2-5; 12 nucleotides line up with TRBD2. CDR1 and CDR2 (germline): SGHRS, YFSETQ. The CDR3 runs to 18 residues. V trimming: 4 bases; J trimming: 3 bases; junction bases outside the gene matches: 13. CDR3 sequence reads: CASSQRPSGRVGEETQYF. For the CDR3, the DNA is TGCGCCAGCAGCCAACGCCCTAGCGGGAGGGTAGGCGAAGAGACCCAGTACTTC. Full variable domain (rest looked up from reference TRBV5-1 and TRBJ2-5): KAGVTQTPRYLIKTRGQQVTLSCSPISGHRSVSWYQQTPGQGLQFLFEYFSETQRNKGNFPGRFSGRQFSNSRSEMNVSTLELGDSALYLCASSQRPSGRVGEETQYFGPGTRLLVL.

This clonotype was seen repeatedly, ten times or more. This rearrangement joins TRBV7-2 to TRBJ2-7; 11 bases fit TRBD1. CDR1 and CDR2 from the germline V gene are SGHTA and FQGNSA. There are 14 residues in the CDR3. Trimming removed 4 bases from V and 7 bases from J; junction bases left unmatched: 6. The CDR3 DNA reads TGTGCCAGCAGCTCGGGACAGGGGGGAATGGAGCAGTACTTC. Its protein product is CASSSGQGGMEQYF.

The rearrangement joins TRBV6-1 to TRBJ2-2; 12 bases match TRBD2. The CDR3 contains 16 residues. In germline, CDR1 is MNHNS, CDR2 SASEGT. Trimming removed 5 bases from V and 0 bases from J; junction bases left unmatched: 1. The CDR3 DNA follows: TGTGCCAGCAGTCTAGCGGGAGGGGCGAACACCGGGGAGCTGTTTTTT. Protein product: CASSLAGGANTGELFF.

The chain links TRBV5-6 to TRBJ2-3; perhaps D is TRBD1 or TRBD2 (5 bases each). This CDR3 spans 14 amino acids. Germline V lookup: CDR1 SGHDT, CDR2 YYEEEE. The germline V and J ends were trimmed by 5 bases and 5 bases, with 15 bases remaining between them. CDR3 in DNA: TGTGCCAGCAGTTCAGGGCTAGCACAAGATACGCAGTATTTT. Residues: CASSSGLAQDTQYF.

This clonotype was counted only a few times. The chain combines TRBV6-2 or TRBV6-3 with TRBJ2-7, with 14 bases identical to TRBD2. The trim removed 4 bases at V and 3 bases at J, leaving 5 bases unmatched. Per germline, CDR1 MNHEY and CDR2 SVGEGT. The CDR3 runs to 16 residues. The CDR3 sequence is CASSSGGLAGDYEQYV. DNA for the CDR3: TGTGCCAGCAGTTCAGGGGGACTAGCGGGAGACTACGAGCAGTACGTC.

The genes are TRBV11-2 and TRBJ1-3; 7 bases map to TRBD1. Unmatched junction bases numbered 5, after V lost 5 bases and J lost 4 bases. This CDR3 is built from 14 residues. Looked up from germline, CDR1 is SGHAT and CDR2 is FQNNGV. This chain's CDR3 is CASSEGAAGNTIYF. DNA of the CDR3: TGTGCCAGCAGCGAGGGGGCTGCGGGAAACACCATATATTTT. The entire variable domain, with the rest obtained from reference TRBV11-2 and TRBJ1-3, is as follows: EAGVAQSPRYKIIEKRQSVAFWCNPISGHATLYWYQQILGQGPKLLIQFQNNGVVDDSQLPKDRFSAERLKGVDSTLKIQPAKLEDSAVYLCASSEGAAGNTIYFGEGSWLTVV.

Ten or more counts support this clonotype. This sequence joins TRBV7-2 and TRBJ2-5; D may be TRBD1 or TRBD2 (5 bases each). Germline V CDR1 and CDR2: SGHTA, FQGNSA. The V end was cut by 3 bases, the J end by 0 bases, with 11 bases between. CDR3 size: 15 residues. The CDR3 sequence is CASSFSGTYQETQYF. The CDR3 coding sequence is TGTGCCAGCAGCTTTTCAGGGACCTACCAAGAGACCCAGTACTTC. Looking up the rest from reference TRBV7-2 and TRBJ2-5 gives the full variable domain: GAGVSQSPSNKVTEKGKDVELRCDPISGHTALYWYRQSLGQGLEFLIYFQGNSAPDKSGLPSDRFSAERTGGSVSTLTIQRTQQEDSAVYLCASSFSGTYQETQYFGPGTRLLVL.

This rearrangement joins TRBV27 to TRBJ1-4, with unresolved D. Deletions cut 5 bases from V and 8 bases from J, with 15 bases between. The CDR3 is 14 residues long. Germline values: CDR1 MNHEY, CDR2 SMNVEV (reference sequence). The CDR3 loop reads CASSPSAGLEKLFF. Written as DNA, the CDR3 is TGTGCCAGCAGTCCATCTGCAGGTTTAGAAAAACTGTTTTTT.

This clonotype appeared a few times. This chain joins TRBV7-2 and TRBJ2-1, with D possibly TRBD2 on 6 matching bases. Germline loops: CDR1 SGHTA, CDR2 FQGNSA. The CDR3 consists of 16 residues. V was trimmed by 6 bases and J by 6 bases, leaving 21 bases between them. In nucleotides, the CDR3 is TGTGCCAGCAGTGCCCGGAACAGCGGGCCCAGCAATGAGCAGTTCTTC. This sequence encodes CASSARNSGPSNEQFF. Full variable domain (outside the CDR3, taken from reference TRBV7-2 and TRBJ2-1): GAGVSQSPSNKVTEKGKDVELRCDPISGHTALYWYRQSLGQGLEFLIYFQGNSAPDKSGLPSDRFSAERTGGSVSTLTIQRTQQEDSAVYLCASSARNSGPSNEQFFGPGTRLTVL.

The genes are TRBV7-6 and TRBJ2-2; TRBD2 aligns across 7 bases. Germline-derived CDR1 and CDR2 are SGHVS and FNYEAQ. This CDR3 spans 18 amino acids. Trimming at V came to 7 bases and at J to 3 bases, leaving 17 bases not matched to a gene. CDR3 sequence (DNA): TGTGCCAGCACAGAGCTCCCGGCGGGGAGGGGAGACACCGGGGAGCTGTTTTTT. Translated, it gives CASTELPAGRGDTGELFF. Full variable domain (remainder filled in from reference TRBV7-6 and TRBJ2-2): GAGVSQSPRYKVTKRGQDVALRCDPISGHVSLYWYRQALGQGPEFLTYFNYEAQQDKSGLPNDRFSAERPEGSISTLTIQRTEQRDSAMYRCASTELPAGRGDTGELFFGEGSRLTVL.

This clonotype was observed at least ten times. The chain is built from TRBV7-8 and TRBJ2-3; D may match TRBD1 or TRBD2 (5 bases each). The CDR3 length is 15 residues. CDR1 SGHVS and CDR2 FQNEAQ come from the germline V gene. V was clipped by 5 bases and J by 5 bases, with 17 bases between them. CDR3: CASSPRDHGKDTQYF. In DNA form, the CDR3 reads TGTGCCAGCAGCCCGAGGGACCACGGGAAAGATACGCAGTATTTT.

This clonotype occurred a few times. The chain links TRBV20-1 to TRBJ2-7; the match to TRBD1 covers 8 bases. This CDR3 spans 14 amino acids. V lost 6 bases to trimming and J lost 4 bases; unmatched junction nucleotides: 11. Germline V gene data show CDR1 as DFQATT and CDR2 as SNEGSKA (reference sequence). In nucleotides, the CDR3 is TGCAGTGCGGAGCGTTGGGACAGGACTTACGAGCAGTACTTC. Translation: CSAERWDRTYEQYF.

J is TRBJ1-1 and V is TRBV25-1; 7 positions match TRBD1. Germline V gives CDR1 MGHDK, CDR2 SYGVNS. The CDR3 runs to 14 residues. The V segment lost 6 bases and the J segment 3 bases; nucleotides outside the gene matches: 7. As DNA, the CDR3 is TGTGCCAGCAGGGCAGGGACAGCCTACACTGAAGCTTTCTTT. Its translation is CASRAGTAYTEAFF.

V is TRBV10-3 and J is TRBJ1-1; D gene unclear. CDR1 is ENHRY, CDR2 SYGVKD, per germline. The CDR3 is made up of 13 amino acids. V gave up 10 bases and J gave up 1 base, with 13 bases separating them. The CDR3 here is CATKVMTNTEAFF. CDR3 DNA sequence: TGTGCCACCAAGGTGATGACGAACACTGAAGCTTTCTTT.

This clonotype was recorded a few times. This sequence joins TRBV7-2 and TRBJ2-1, with TRBD1 matching over 10 bases. The V gene's germline CDR1 is SGHTA and CDR2 FQGNSA. The CDR3 totals 16 residues. Germline trimming cut 1 base from V and 6 bases from J; bases unmatched to any gene: 6. The CDR3 protein is CASSLGGTGAGNEQFF. The CDR3 DNA is TGTGCCAGCAGCTTAGGTGGGACAGGGGCCGGCAATGAGCAGTTCTTC.

This clonotype has a handful of counts. The chain combines TRBV19 with TRBJ1-2; D perhaps matches TRBD1 (6 bases). Germline V gives CDR1 LNHDA, CDR2 SQIVND (reference sequence). The CDR3 is 15 amino acids. V gave up 6 bases and J gave up 1 base, with 15 bases separating them. CDR3 bases: TGTGCCAGTAGCCGGACAGATCGTATTAACTATGGCTACACCTTC. Its protein is CASSRTDRINYGYTF.

The chain recombines TRBV7-2 with TRBJ1-5; no firm D call. Between the trimmed V and J ends, which lost 1 base and 0 bases, there was a span of 7 bases. The CDR3 is made up of 15 amino acids. Germline-derived CDR1 and CDR2 are SGHTA and FQGNSA. This CDR3 is CASSLGRYSNQPQHF. The CDR3 bases are TGTGCCAGCAGCTTAGGAAGATATAGCAATCAGCCCCAGCATTTT. Full variable domain (remainder filled in from reference TRBV7-2 and TRBJ1-5): GAGVSQSPSNKVTEKGKDVELRCDPISGHTALYWYRQSLGQGLEFLIYFQGNSAPDKSGLPSDRFSAERTGGSVSTLTIQRTQQEDSAVYLCASSLGRYSNQPQHFGDGTRLSIL.

The rearrangement links TRBV7-2 to TRBJ2-1; D gene uncertain. V lost 3 bases and J 4 bases, leaving 7 bases between the germline ends. Germline V gene sequence: CDR1 SGHTA, CDR2 FQGNSA. The CDR3 spans 13 residues. In DNA, the CDR3 is TGTGCCAGCAGCTTTGGATATTACAATGAGCAGTTCTTC. It encodes CASSFGYYNEQFF.

The CDR3 region has the DNA TGTGCCGGTACTCGGGGAATAGGCTACGAGCAGTACTTC. It is translated as CAGTRGIGYEQYF. The V call is TRBV28, the J call TRBJ2-7; weak D call: TRBD2 (5 bases). Germline V gene data show CDR1 as MDHEN and CDR2 as SYDVKM. This CDR3 is built from 13 residues. Trimming removed 11 bases at V and 3 bases at J, with 17 bases between.

The chain combines TRBV12-3 or TRBV12-4 with TRBJ2-3; a possible D gene is TRBD2 (6 bases). The V end lost 6 bases, the J end lost 6 bases, and 10 bases lay between the germline ends. The CDR3 consists of 12 residues. The DNA for the CDR3 is TGTGCCAGCAGGGGAGGCGTGGATACGCAGTATTTT. Its protein is CASRGGVDTQYF.

The CDR3 sequence is CASRVFQEGSNQPQHF. CDR3 sequence (DNA): TGTGCCAGCAGAGTTTTTCAGGAGGGAAGCAATCAGCCCCAGCATTTT. The rearrangement joins TRBV6-4 to TRBJ1-5; D is ambiguous. Germline loops: CDR1 MRHNA, CDR2 SNTAGT. V was trimmed by 6 bases and J by 1 base, leaving 16 bases between them. This CDR3 comprises 16 residues.

This clonotype has at least ten counts. This chain links TRBV7-9 with TRBJ2-5; D might be TRBD1 (6 bases). Germline V gene lookup returns CDR1 SEHNR and CDR2 FQNEAQ (reference sequence). The CDR3 is 14 residues long. The V gene lost 5 bases and the J gene lost 5 bases, with 15 bases spanning the gap. The CDR3 bases are TGTGCCAGCAGCGGGCGGGCAGGGGACGAGACCCAGTACTTC. Its protein product is CASSGRAGDETQYF. Looking up the rest from reference TRBV7-9 and TRBJ2-5 gives the full variable domain: DTGVSQNPRHKITKRGQNVTFRCDPISEHNRLYWYRQTLGQGPEFLTYFQNEAQLEKSRLLSDRFSAERPKGSFSTLEIQRTEQGDSAMYLCASSGRAGDETQYFGPGTRLLVL.

This clonotype was detected a few times. V and J are TRBV11-3 and TRBJ2-5, with a possible D match to TRBD1 (5 bases). The CDR3 spans 15 residues. The germline CDR1 and CDR2 sequences are SGHNT and YENEEA. V gave up 0 bases and J gave up 1 base, with 9 bases separating them. The CDR3 loop reads CASSLEPDIQETQYF. The CDR3 bases are TGTGCCAGCAGCTTAGAACCGGACATCCAAGAGACCCAGTACTTC.

This rearrangement joins TRBV12-5 to TRBJ2-2, with 10 bases lining up with TRBD1. The V and J ends lost 5 bases and 4 bases, in that order; junction bases with no gene match: 10. Germline CDR1 reads LGHNT; CDR2 reads FRNRAP. CDR3 length equals 17 residues. The CDR3 DNA sequence: TGTGCTAGTGGTGCCAATCGGGACAGGGGAACCACCGGGGAGCTGTTTTTT. Translating it yields CASGANRDRGTTGELFF.

This clonotype was found a few times. The chain carries TRBV6-5 and TRBJ1-3; TRBD1 matches 7 bases. J gave up 4 bases and V 8 bases, and 11 bases lay outside the gene matches. The CDR3 length is 15 residues. The germline V gene has CDR1 MNHEY and CDR2 SVGAGI. The CDR3 bases are TGTGCCAGCGGAACGAGACAGGGACGAGGAAACACCATATATTTT. Translated: CASGTRQGRGNTIYF.

The V gene is TRBV20-1, the J gene TRBJ1-2; D is ambiguous. V was pared by 5 bases and J by 0 bases, with 7 bases between. CDR3 length: 12 residues. Germline assignment: CDR1 DFQATT and CDR2 SNEGSKA (reference sequence). CDR3 DNA sequence: TGCAGTGCTTCCAGACCTAACTATGGCTACACCTTC. Its protein is CSASRPNYGYTF.